This T cell receptor beta chain originates from a study of blood T cells in healthy people across ages. Study-wide context: Capture via template switching afforded approximately one barcoded beta molecule per two T cells. General study findings and limits: It was the long-lived donors that had more naive CD4+ cells and higher diversity than aged donors.

Using a J-beta primer mix together with a sample-barcoded 5' primer, a second PCR was run for about 7 to 12 cycles. The template-switch adaptor was a 5' adaptor with 12 random nucleotides. It tagged each cDNA molecule. TCRdb analysed the 5' RACE reads with MiXCR anew, one entry per CDR3 protein. The sample holds 650,000 to 800,000 distinct CDR3 sequences, under 45% seen once. Germline CDR1 is DFQATT and CDR2 is SNEGSKA (reference sequence). This CDR3 spans 12 amino acids. The V and J ends lost 5 bases and 10 bases respectively, with 18 bases between them. Concerning this clonotype: Antigen: not known. A much larger clone differs from this one at a single base, so this may be a read error.

Total RNA, at least 5.5 micrograms per sample, came from PBMCs. V usage is TRBV20-1 and J usage is TRBJ2-7; D perhaps matches TRBD1 (6 bases). Sample: blood. The sequence came from a man between 60 and 75 years old in good health. CDR3 in DNA: TGCAGTGCTGGAGTACAGGGAAATTTCCAGTACTTC. Its protein is CSAGVQGNFQYF.